This TCR beta chain is drawn from a study of blood T cells in healthy people across ages. As to this clonotype: It may be a read error: a sequence one base away is much more abundant.

Using a J-beta primer mix together with a sample-barcoded 5' primer, a second PCR was run for about 7 to 12 cycles. Through a template-switch adaptor with 12 random nucleotides, each cDNA molecule received a tag. One entry per CDR3 protein, called by TCRdb with MiXCR from the 5' RACE reads. Found here are more than 800,000 distinct CDR3 sequences, about 30% of them singletons; the top ten hold roughly a sixth. The V gene lost 6 bases and the J gene lost 11 bases, with 31 bases spanning the gap. The CDR3 extends over 17 amino acids. What was sequenced was blood. The receptor was derived from an elderly woman in good health. The gene calls are TRBV12-3 or TRBV12-4 and TRBJ2-5; the D call may be TRBD1 or TRBD2 (5 bases each). CDR3 in DNA: TGTGCCAGCAGCGCAACCGGTTGGGGGATTGGCGACAATGAGCAGTACTTC. It is translated as CASSATGWGIGDNEQYF.